The present T cell receptor (beta chain) was sequenced within a study of PD-L1 blockade in urothelial cancer. As to time point: peripheral blood 6 weeks after treatment start. Each patient's cancer was a locally advanced or metastatic urothelial carcinoma. The CDR3 extends over 16 amino acids. PCRs each included synthetic TCR analog templates spiked in. Method: immunoSEQ multiplex PCR; TCRdb's copy keeps in-frame clones and lacks some. The sample records 75,000 to 100,000 clones, over 80% being singletons. The rearrangement links TRBV21-1 to TRBJ1-2; TRBD1 is the table's D call and was not checked against the DNA. TRBV21-1 is a pseudogene. The starting material was PBMCs, obtained around atezolizumab (anti-PD-L1) treatment. This sequence was found in a man in his 70s with urothelial cancer. CDR3 protein: CASSKDRQASNYGYTF. The CDR3 DNA reads as TGTGCCAGCAGCAAAGACCGACAGGCTTCTAACTATGGCTACACCTTC.